This is a list of T cell receptor beta chains from one sample in a study of cytomegalovirus exposure and HLA in healthy donors. Assay used: immunoSEQ multiplex PCR; TCRdb lists only in-frame clones, some missing. Among about 130,000 clones listed, 80% were seen once. Material for sequencing was PBMCs. These receptor sequences come from a man in his forties in good health and CMV-seronegative. Both conserved end residues are part of each CDR3. The D gene is left open where the match is weak. Only part of the rows carry a size: once, few, many, or a class if the clone is expanded.

J gene: TRBJ2-3; clone size: -; CDR3 length: 13; D gene: -; V gene: TRBV2; CDR3 DNA: TGTGCCAGCAGGCAGGGGCGCACAGATACGCAGTATTTT; CDR3 protein: CASRQGRTDTQYF
J gene: TRBJ1-1; clone size: -; CDR3 length: 14; D gene: TRBD1; V gene: TRBV11-1; CDR3 DNA: TGTGCCAGCAGCCTACAGGGGACGTACACTGAAGCTTTCTTT; CDR3 protein: CASSLQGTYTEAFF
J gene: TRBJ2-7; clone size: -; CDR3 length: 18; D gene: -; V gene: TRBV7-9; CDR3 DNA: TGTGCCAGCAGCTTAGTTTCCGTTCAGGTTTCCCACTTCTACGAGCAGTACTTC; CDR3 protein: CASSLVSVQVSHFYEQYF
J gene: TRBJ2-7; clone size: -; CDR3 length: 15; D gene: TRBD2; V gene: TRBV7-6; CDR3 DNA: TGTGCCAGCAGCTTAGAACTAGCGGAGAACTACGAGCAGTACTTC; CDR3 protein: CASSLELAENYEQYF
J gene: TRBJ2-6; clone size: -; CDR3 length: 14; D gene: -; V gene: TRBV5-6; CDR3 DNA: TGTGCCAGCAGCTTGACAGCTGGGGCCAACGTCCTGACTTTC; CDR3 protein: CASSLTAGANVLTF
J gene: TRBJ2-5; clone size: few; CDR3 length: 12; D gene: -; V gene: TRBV30; CDR3 DNA: TGTGCCTGGAGCCCCAGCCAAGAGACCCAGTACTTC; CDR3 protein: CAWSPSQETQYF
J gene: TRBJ1-2; clone size: -; CDR3 length: 15; D gene: TRBD1; V gene: TRBV5-4; CDR3 DNA: TGTGCCAGCAGCTTGGCGGGACAGGGGGACTATGGCTACACCTTC; CDR3 protein: CASSLAGQGDYGYTF
J gene: TRBJ1-1; clone size: -; CDR3 length: 13; D gene: TRBD1; V gene: TRBV7-9; CDR3 DNA: TGTGCCAGCAGCCGAGGGACAGCCACTGAAGCTTTCTTT; CDR3 protein: CASSRGTATEAFF
J gene: TRBJ2-5; clone size: -; CDR3 length: 16; D gene: TRBD2; V gene: TRBV27; CDR3 DNA: TGTGCCAGCAGCCGAGGACTAGCGGATTTCCAAGAGACCCAGTACTTC; CDR3 protein: CASSRGLADFQETQYF
J gene: TRBJ1-1; clone size: -; CDR3 length: 14; D gene: -; V gene: TRBV9; CDR3 DNA: TGTGCCAGCAGCGCTACAGGGTTGAACACTGAAGCTTTCTTT; CDR3 protein: CASSATGLNTEAFF
J gene: TRBJ2-7; clone size: -; CDR3 length: 14; D gene: TRBD1; V gene: TRBV7-2; CDR3 DNA: TGTGCCAGCAGCTTATCGACAGGGCGCTACGAGCAGTACTTC; CDR3 protein: CASSLSTGRYEQYF
J gene: TRBJ1-1; clone size: once; CDR3 length: 14; D gene: -; V gene: TRBV11-2; CDR3 DNA: TGTGCCAGCAGCTTGGGGGGAGTGAACACTGAAGCTTTCTTT; CDR3 protein: CASSLGGVNTEAFF
J gene: TRBJ1-6; clone size: -; CDR3 length: 14; D gene: -; V gene: TRBV6-5; CDR3 DNA: TGTGCCAGCAGTTACGTACAGGGTGATTCACCCCTCCACTTT; CDR3 protein: CASSYVQGDSPLHF
J gene: TRBJ2-5; clone size: once; CDR3 length: 15; D gene: TRBD1; V gene: TRBV2; CDR3 DNA: TGTGCCAGCAGAGGTAGTAACAGGGGGCGGGAGACCCAGTACTTC; CDR3 protein: CASRGSNRGRETQYF
J gene: TRBJ2-7; clone size: -; CDR3 length: 14; D gene: -; V gene: TRBV2; CDR3 DNA: TGTGCCAGCAGTGGGGGACGGGAGTCCTACGAGCAGTACTTC; CDR3 protein: CASSGGRESYEQYF
J gene: TRBJ2-3; clone size: -; CDR3 length: 12; D gene: -; V gene: TRBV7-2; CDR3 DNA: TGTGCCAGCAGCGTAAACAGGGATACGCAGTATTTT; CDR3 protein: CASSVNRDTQYF
J gene: TRBJ2-5; clone size: -; CDR3 length: 15; D gene: -; V gene: TRBV5-4; CDR3 DNA: TGTGCCAGCAGCTTGGCTGGGGGGACGAAAGAGACCCAGTACTTC; CDR3 protein: CASSLAGGTKETQYF
J gene: TRBJ1-5; clone size: -; CDR3 length: 14; D gene: TRBD1; V gene: TRBV28; CDR3 DNA: TGTGCCAGCAGCCACGACAGGGATGGGCAGCCCCAGCATTTT; CDR3 protein: CASSHDRDGQPQHF
J gene: TRBJ2-2; clone size: -; CDR3 length: 16; D gene: TRBD1; V gene: TRBV6-1; CDR3 DNA: TGTGCCAGCAGTGACGTCGGGACAGGGAACACCGGGGAGCTGTTTTTT; CDR3 protein: CASSDVGTGNTGELFF
J gene: TRBJ1-4; clone size: -; CDR3 length: 14; D gene: TRBD1; V gene: TRBV28; CDR3 DNA: TGTGCCAGCAGTTTCGGACAGGATAATGAAAAACTGTTTTTT; CDR3 protein: CASSFGQDNEKLFF
J gene: TRBJ2-7; clone size: -; CDR3 length: 15; D gene: -; V gene: TRBV10-2; CDR3 DNA: TGCGCCAGCAGAGTCGCCGGGACATCAGACTACGAGCAGTACTTC; CDR3 protein: CASRVAGTSDYEQYF
J gene: TRBJ2-1; clone size: -; CDR3 length: 17; D gene: TRBD2; V gene: TRBV5-1; CDR3 DNA: TGCGCCAGCAGCTTGGCCAGGAGACTAGCGCCCAATGATGAGCAGTTCTTC; CDR3 protein: CASSLARRLAPNDEQFF
J gene: TRBJ2-1; clone size: -; CDR3 length: 16; D gene: TRBD2; V gene: TRBV15; CDR3 DNA: TGTGCCACCAGCAGGATTCTAGCGGGAGTGGGGAATGAGCAGTTCTTC; CDR3 protein: CATSRILAGVGNEQFF
J gene: TRBJ2-7; clone size: -; CDR3 length: 11; D gene: -; V gene: TRBV20-1; CDR3 DNA: TGCAGTGCTATTGTTCCATACGAGCAGTACTTC; CDR3 protein: CSAIVPYEQYF
J gene: TRBJ1-5; clone size: -; CDR3 length: 15; D gene: -; V gene: TRBV2; CDR3 DNA: TGTGCCAGCAGTGACGGGGTAAATAGCAATCAGCCCCAGCATTTT; CDR3 protein: CASSDGVNSNQPQHF
J gene: TRBJ2-3; clone size: -; CDR3 length: 13; D gene: -; V gene: TRBV7-6; CDR3 DNA: TGTGCCAGCAGCTTACAGCGGGCAGATACGCAGTATTTT; CDR3 protein: CASSLQRADTQYF
J gene: TRBJ1-2; clone size: -; CDR3 length: 16; D gene: -; V gene: TRBV2; CDR3 DNA: TGTGCCAGCAGTCCCTCCCGGAGGACTGGAACGGTCAGCTACACCTTC; CDR3 protein: CASSPSRRTGTVSYTF
J gene: TRBJ2-7; clone size: once; CDR3 length: 18; D gene: -; V gene: TRBV18; CDR3 DNA: TGTGCCAGCTCACCACGCGGCTCGGTTGGCGGGGAGCAGTGGTGGCAGTACTTC; CDR3 protein: CASSPRGSVGGEQWWQYF
J gene: TRBJ2-1; clone size: once; CDR3 length: 13; D gene: -; V gene: TRBV4-2; CDR3 DNA: TGTGCCAGCAGCCAAGATTGGGGGCCTGAGCAGTTCTTC; CDR3 protein: CASSQDWGPEQFF
J gene: TRBJ1-1; clone size: few; CDR3 length: 14; D gene: -; V gene: TRBV27; CDR3 DNA: TGTGCCAGCAGTTTTGGTCAGTACGACACTGAAGCTTTCTTT; CDR3 protein: CASSFGQYDTEAFF
J gene: TRBJ1-1; clone size: -; CDR3 length: 15; D gene: -; V gene: TRBV30; CDR3 DNA: TGTGCCTGGAGTGTAGGAGGCGGGGGCCACACTGAAGCTTTCTTT; CDR3 protein: CAWSVGGGGHTEAFF
J gene: TRBJ2-2; clone size: -; CDR3 length: 13; D gene: TRBD1; V gene: TRBV12-5; CDR3 DNA: TGTGCTAGTTCAGGGGGTTGGACCGGGGAGCTGTTTTTT; CDR3 protein: CASSGGWTGELFF
J gene: TRBJ2-3; clone size: -; CDR3 length: 13; D gene: -; V gene: TRBV6-5; CDR3 DNA: TGTGCCAGCACCCGTAGCGCCACAGATACGCAGTATTTT; CDR3 protein: CASTRSATDTQYF
J gene: TRBJ2-1; clone size: -; CDR3 length: 14; D gene: TRBD1; V gene: TRBV2; CDR3 DNA: TGTGCCAGCAGTGGAACAGGGGGTTACAATGAGCAGTTCTTC; CDR3 protein: CASSGTGGYNEQFF
J gene: TRBJ2-1; clone size: -; CDR3 length: 15; D gene: -; V gene: TRBV10-1; CDR3 DNA: TGCGCCAGCAGTGAGAGGTCAGGGGTATACAATGAGCAGTTCTTC; CDR3 protein: CASSERSGVYNEQFF
J gene: TRBJ2-7; clone size: -; CDR3 length: 16; D gene: TRBD1; V gene: TRBV7-9; CDR3 DNA: TGTGCCAGCAGCCCGGGGGTTGGGACAGGGGTTTTCCGGCAGTACTTC; CDR3 protein: CASSPGVGTGVFRQYF
J gene: TRBJ2-4; clone size: few; CDR3 length: 14; D gene: -; V gene: TRBV5-6; CDR3 DNA: TGTGCCAGCAGCGTCACTAGGGTGGGAAACATTCAGTACTTC; CDR3 protein: CASSVTRVGNIQYF
J gene: TRBJ1-6; clone size: -; CDR3 length: 16; D gene: -; V gene: TRBV28; CDR3 DNA: TGTGCCAGCAGCCTGCAGGGCCAGGAGGGGTATTCACCCCTCCACTTT; CDR3 protein: CASSLQGQEGYSPLHF
J gene: TRBJ1-4; clone size: few; CDR3 length: 14; D gene: -; V gene: TRBV28; CDR3 DNA: TGTGCCAGCAGTTTACAACAAGGAGGAGAAAAACTGTTTTTT; CDR3 protein: CASSLQQGGEKLFF
J gene: TRBJ2-7; clone size: -; CDR3 length: 12; D gene: TRBD1; V gene: TRBV27; CDR3 DNA: TGTGCCACCCTCGGGACAGACTACGAGCAGTACTTC; CDR3 protein: CATLGTDYEQYF